These 31 T cell receptor beta chains came from one sample sequenced in a study of cytomegalovirus exposure and HLA in healthy donors. The primer mix had 60 Vbeta and 13 Jbeta primers. The data were produced by immunoSEQ multiplex PCR, yet TCRdb's version contains in-frame clones alone and is incomplete. The sample records roughly 190,000 clones, approximately 11% being singletons. Sequencing was carried out using PBMCs. The receptors originated from a man aged 50-59 years in good health and CMV-seropositive.

The V and J genes are TRBV14 and TRBJ2-3; TRBD1 might be the D (5 bases). V was shortened by 1 base and J by 3 bases, with 17 bases between the two germline ends. There are 17 residues in the CDR3. The germline CDR1 and CDR2 sequences are SGHDN and FVKESK. This CDR3 reads CASSQVLRGFGTDTQYF. In DNA form, the CDR3 reads TGTGCCAGCAGCCAAGTCCTAAGGGGCTTTGGGACAGATACGCAGTATTTT.

V usage is TRBV7-2 and J usage is TRBJ2-1; D perhaps matches TRBD1 (5 bases). The CDR3 has 15 amino acids. V lost 7 bases, J lost 5 bases, and 18 bases lay in between. In germline, CDR1 is SGHTA, CDR2 FQGNSA. The CDR3 DNA follows: TGTGCCAGCAACCACGCCTTGGGGCAGAACAATGAGCAGTTCTTC. It translates to CASNHALGQNNEQFF.

This clone was found a few times. The genes are TRBV4-1 and TRBJ2-7; 10 nucleotides align to TRBD2. Losses at the gene ends were 1 base for V and 2 bases for J; bases not matched to a gene: 8. The germline V gene has CDR1 MGHRA and CDR2 YSYEKL. The CDR3 is 17 residues long. DNA for the CDR3: TGCGCCAGCAGCCAAGCCGAGCGGGGGGGCCTCCCCTACGAGCAGTACGTC. It is translated as CASSQAERGGLPYEQYV.

A few counts support this clone. V gene TRBV11-3 combines with J gene TRBJ2-7, with 10 bases that match TRBD1. Germline values: CDR1 SGHNT, CDR2 YENEEA. The CDR3 has 14 amino acids. V lost 5 bases to trimming and J lost 3 bases; unmatched junction nucleotides: 4. This chain's CDR3 is CASSPRTGGYEQYV. As DNA, the CDR3 is TGTGCCAGCAGCCCCCGGACAGGGGGCTACGAGCAGTACGTC.

This clone was seen a handful of times. The chain carries TRBV5-6 and TRBJ1-2, with no clear D. CDR1 and CDR2 from the germline V gene are SGHDT and YYEEEE. This CDR3 has 14 amino acids. Trimming left V 0 bases short and J 6 bases short, with 12 bases between. Here the CDR3 reads CASSLGGPFDGYTF. CDR3 nucleotide sequence: TGTGCCAGCAGCTTGGGTGGCCCCTTCGATGGCTACACCTTC.

This clone was picked up a small number of times. The V call is TRBV28, the J call TRBJ1-3, with 7 bases fitting TRBD1. The CDR3 is 15 amino acids. CDR1 and CDR2 (germline): MDHEN, SYDVKM. The V segment lost 6 bases and the J segment 3 bases; nucleotides outside the gene matches: 8. CDR3 region: CASRTGNVGGNTIYF. The CDR3 DNA reads TGTGCCAGCAGGACAGGGAATGTAGGTGGAAACACCATATATTTT.

The table lists this clone with a few counts. V is TRBV5-1 and J is TRBJ2-1; 9 bases match TRBD1. CDR1 is SGHRS, CDR2 YFSETQ, per germline. The CDR3 length is 15 residues. With 4 bases clipped from V and 10 bases from J, the junction kept 12 bases outside the gene matches. Here the CDR3 DNA reads TGCGCCAGCAGCGACGCCGGGACAGGGCTAGGGGAGCAGTTCTTC. Translating gives CASSDAGTGLGEQFF.

The V call is TRBV7-9, the J call TRBJ1-2, with D perhaps TRBD1 (5 bases). Germline values: CDR1 SEHNR, CDR2 FQNEAQ (reference sequence). This CDR3 has 14 residues. Trimming removed 7 bases at V and 6 bases at J, with 18 bases between. CDR3 DNA sequence: TGTGCCAGCACATTCCCTGGGACTTCGAATGGCTACACCTTC. Residues: CASTFPGTSNGYTF.

This clone was seen a few times. The CDR3 DNA reads as TGTGCCAGCAGCAAACAGGGCCCTGTAGGAAACACCATATATTTT. It encodes CASSKQGPVGNTIYF. The chain couples TRBV6-5 to TRBJ1-3; tentative D call: TRBD1 (6 bases). Per the germline V gene, CDR1 is MNHEY and CDR2 is SVGAGI. The CDR3 is 15 residues long. Trimming pared 6 bases from V and 4 bases from J, leaving 16 bases between.

This clone has more than one count but fewer than ten. This chain joins TRBV7-2 and TRBJ1-1; D remains ambiguous. Trimming pared 2 bases from V and 0 bases from J, leaving 10 bases between. This CDR3 is 15 amino acids long. Germline V CDR1 and CDR2: SGHTA, FQGNSA. The CDR3 region has the DNA TGTGCCAGCAGCTTATCGAGGGTCCTGAACACTGAAGCTTTCTTT. Translating gives CASSLSRVLNTEAFF.

The table lists this clone with a few counts. The chain is built from TRBV6-1 and TRBJ1-2, with D tentatively TRBD1 (5 bases). The CDR3 is 12 amino acids. The ends were cut back, 4 bases at V and 4 bases at J, with 7 bases in the middle. The V gene's germline CDR1 is MNHNS and CDR2 SASEGT. CDR3 in DNA: TGTGCCAGCAGTGCTGGGGCCTATGGCTACACCTTC. Its protein is CASSAGAYGYTF.

This clone was observed a few times. The J gene is TRBJ2-3, the V gene TRBV5-4, with a possible D match to TRBD2 (6 bases). The V and J ends lost 5 bases and 0 bases respectively, with 13 bases between them. Germline CDR1 is SGHNT and CDR2 is YYREEE (reference sequence). The CDR3 contains 15 residues. Written as DNA, the CDR3 is TGTGCCAGCAGGGCCGGGGGTTTTAGCACAGATACGCAGTATTTT. Translated, it gives CASRAGGFSTDTQYF.

The V gene is TRBV19, the J gene TRBJ2-2; weak D call: TRBD1 (5 bases). CDR3 length equals 15 residues. Germline CDR1 and CDR2: LNHDA and SQIVND (reference sequence). V lost 7 bases to trimming and J lost 1 base, with 13 bases between them. This CDR3 is CASTSGQGNTGELFF. CDR3 sequence (DNA): TGTGCCAGTACCTCAGGTCAGGGGAACACCGGGGAGCTGTTTTTT. The full variable domain, with the rest looked up from reference TRBV19 and TRBJ2-2, is DGGITQSPKYLFRKEGQNVTLSCEQNLNHDAMYWYRQDPGQGLRLIYYSQIVNDFQKGDIAEGYSVSREKKESFPLTVTSAQKNPTAFYLCASTSGQGNTGELFFGEGSRLTVL.

This clone has more than one count but fewer than ten. An end of the junction does not agree with germline; a read error may underlie this. This sequence joins TRBV7-7 and TRBJ2-5, with a tentative D call TRBD1 (6 bases). Germline values: CDR1 SSHAT, CDR2 FNYEAQ (reference sequence). CDR3 length equals 15 residues. CDR3 bases: TGTGCTAGCAGCCCGAAAGGGGGTAGGGAAGAGACCCAGTACTTC. This sequence encodes CASSPKGGREETQYF.

This clone has only a few counts. The rearrangement links TRBV6-5 to TRBJ1-2; TRBD1 aligns across 7 bases. Germline V CDR1 and CDR2: MNHEY, SVGAGI. This CDR3 has 13 residues. The V segment lost 5 bases and the J segment 4 bases; nucleotides outside the gene matches: 4. CDR3: CASSTGTVYGYTF. In nucleotides, the CDR3 is TGTGCCAGCAGTACAGGGACAGTCTATGGCTACACCTTC.

This clone has only a few counts. The rearrangement uses TRBV5-1 and TRBJ2-5; 7 nucleotides agree with TRBD2. The V gene end was trimmed by 0 bases and the J gene end by 3 bases; junction bases not matched to a gene: 5. The CDR3 runs 15 residues. Germline V gives CDR1 SGHRS, CDR2 YFSETQ. The chain's CDR3 is CASSLAFSGEETQYF. As DNA, the CDR3 is TGCGCCAGCAGCTTGGCCTTCAGCGGGGAAGAGACCCAGTACTTC.

This clone was recorded a few times. The chain carries TRBV7-2 and TRBJ2-1; 9 nucleotides agree with TRBD1. The trim removed 7 bases at V and 9 bases at J, leaving 10 bases unmatched. The germline CDR1 and CDR2 sequences are SGHTA and FQGNSA. The CDR3 is 14 residues long. CDR3 protein: CASTLTGGESEQFF. The CDR3 DNA reads as TGTGCCAGCACCTTGACAGGGGGGGAGAGTGAGCAGTTCTTC.

This clone was seen ten or more times. The identical CDR3 is also encoded by other nucleotide sequences in the sample. This chain connects TRBV6-6 to TRBJ2-7, with a tentative D call TRBD2 (6 bases). Germline V lookup: CDR1 MNHNY, CDR2 SVGAGI (reference sequence). The CDR3 runs 16 residues. V was cut by 0 bases and J by 0 bases, with 12 bases left in between. CDR3 sequence reads: CASSYSGGTSSYEQYV. DNA of the CDR3: TGTGCCAGCAGTTACTCGGGAGGTACATCCTCCTACGAGCAGTACGTC.

This clone came up once. This specimen includes other DNA sequences encoding the same CDR3. The chain is built from TRBV6-1 and TRBJ1-3; 8 nucleotides line up with TRBD1. CDR3 length equals 16 residues. Trimming took 2 bases from V and 4 from J; bases not matched to a gene: 7. Germline CDR1 is MNHNS and CDR2 is SASEGT. The CDR3 region has the DNA TGTGCCAGCAGTGAATGGCAGGGGGCGTCCGGAAACACCATATATTTT. Translation gives CASSEWQGASGNTIYF.

The chain combines TRBV6-5 with TRBJ1-6; D is ambiguous. The CDR3 length is 12 residues. Germline CDR1 MNHEY, CDR2 SVGAGI. Trimming left V 2 bases short and J 15 bases short, with 11 bases between. The CDR3 nucleotides are TGTGCCAGCAGTTACGACGGGTTAGACCTCCACTTT. Protein: CASSYDGLDLHF.

The rearrangement joins TRBV7-2 to TRBJ2-3; 8 bases match TRBD2. The CDR3 length is 20 residues. V was clipped by 0 bases and J by 2 bases; unmatched bases: 16. Looked up from germline, CDR1 is SGHTA and CDR2 is FQGNSA. The CDR3 here is CASSLALISGLGGYTDTQYF. The CDR3 DNA sequence: TGTGCCAGCAGCTTAGCGCTAATATCGGGACTAGGGGGTTACACAGATACGCAGTATTTT.

This clone was counted a few times. The V gene is TRBV10-3, the J gene TRBJ1-1, with D possibly being TRBD1 (5 bases). CDR1 and CDR2 (germline): ENHRY, SYGVKD. The CDR3 runs 13 residues. Trimming took off 2 bases at V and 8 bases at J, with 12 bases between the two ends. The chain's CDR3 is CAISELQGTEAFF. DNA of the CDR3: TGTGCCATCAGTGAGCTTCAGGGAACCGAAGCTTTCTTT.

This clone turned up a few times. The chain couples TRBV27 to TRBJ2-5; D possibly corresponds to TRBD1 (5 bases). The CDR3 loop spans 15 amino acids. The germline V and J ends were trimmed by 3 bases and 2 bases, with 13 bases remaining between them. The germline gives CDR1 MNHEY, CDR2 SMNVEV (reference sequence). This chain's CDR3 is CASSFTRGQQETQYF. In nucleotides, the CDR3 is TGTGCCAGCAGTTTTACAAGGGGTCAACAAGAGACCCAGTACTTC.

This clone came up a few times. The V gene is TRBV6-5, the J gene TRBJ1-2; maybe TRBD1 (6 bases). V gave up 5 bases and J gave up 7 bases, with 14 bases separating them. The length of the CDR3 is 13 residues. CDR1 and CDR2 from the germline V gene are MNHEY and SVGAGI. CDR3 nucleotide sequence: TGTGCCAGCAGTACCGGGACAAATGTTGGCTACACCTTC. Its protein product is CASSTGTNVGYTF.

The genes are TRBV7-8 and TRBJ2-1, with D perhaps matching TRBD2 (7 bases). The CDR3 spans 16 residues. Germline V gene lookup returns CDR1 SGHVS and CDR2 FQNEAQ. Trimming took off 4 bases at V and 7 bases at J, with 20 bases between the two ends. The CDR3 protein is CASSWGGRGRTNEQFF. Written as DNA, the CDR3 is TGTGCCAGCAGCTGGGGGGGCCGGGGAAGAACAAATGAGCAGTTCTTC.

This clone was observed a few times. This chain joins TRBV19 and TRBJ2-1; 8 bases are shared with TRBD2. Germline V gives CDR1 LNHDA, CDR2 SQIVND (reference sequence). The CDR3 covers 13 residues. Germline trimming cut 8 bases from V and 2 bases from J; bases unmatched to any gene: 2. DNA for the CDR3: TGTGCCAGTTGCGGGAGGCCCTACAATGAGCAGTTCTTC. The encoded protein is CASCGRPYNEQFF.

In this sample, this clone turned up a few times. The chain combines TRBV2 with TRBJ1-3, with D possibly TRBD1 on 5 matching bases. Trimming removed 1 base at V and 0 bases at J, with 7 bases between. This CDR3 is built from 15 residues. The germline V gene has CDR1 SNHLY and CDR2 FYNNEI. The chain's CDR3 is CASSEGQFSGNTIYF. The CDR3 coding sequence is TGTGCCAGCAGTGAAGGACAGTTCTCTGGAAACACCATATATTTT.

This clone has a handful of counts. The chain joins TRBV2 to TRBJ1-5; TRBD1 aligns across 10 bases. Per germline, CDR1 SNHLY and CDR2 FYNNEI. Unmatched junction bases numbered 14, after V lost 6 bases and J lost 3 bases. The length of the CDR3 is 18 residues. CDR3 region: CASSRHRQGAVNNQPQHF. CDR3 coding DNA: TGTGCCAGCAGCCGACACAGACAGGGGGCCGTTAACAATCAGCCCCAGCATTTT.

The table lists this clone with a count of one. The CDR3 bases are TGTGCCAGCAGCCTACTGGACAGGGGAGCTTACGAGCAGTACTTC. Its translation: CASSLLDRGAYEQYF. This chain connects TRBV4-2 to TRBJ2-7, with TRBD1 matching over 9 bases. The CDR3 extends over 15 amino acids. The junction had 8 bases not matched to a gene; V was cut back by 4 bases and J by 4 bases. Germline V gene sequence: CDR1 LGHNA, CDR2 YNFKEQ.

A few counts support this clone. The chain employs TRBV4-2 and TRBJ2-3, with D possibly being TRBD1 (6 bases). CDR3 length equals 17 residues. Between the trimmed V and J ends, which lost 0 bases and 6 bases, there was a span of 19 bases. The germline V gene has CDR1 LGHNA and CDR2 YNFKEQ. The CDR3 nucleotides are TGTGCCAGCAGCCAAGATGGGCACTCCAGTAGGGGGGATACGCAGTATTTT. This codes for CASSQDGHSSRGDTQYF.

The sample holds a few counts of this clone. The V gene is TRBV19, the J gene TRBJ2-3, with D hard to call. This CDR3 has 11 residues. Trimming removed 10 bases at V and 4 bases at J, with 9 bases between. Germline V gene data show CDR1 as LNHDA and CDR2 as SQIVND (reference sequence). The chain's CDR3 is CATRFADTQYF. CDR3 DNA sequence: TGTGCCACCCGGTTCGCAGATACGCAGTATTTT.